These T cell receptor beta chains were read from a single sample in a study of blood T cell repertoires in COVID-19. The data were produced by immunoSEQ multiplex PCR, yet TCRdb's version contains in-frame clones alone and is incomplete. The data show 200,000 to 300,000 clones, about four fifths seen once. The specimen was peripheral blood. The receptors originated from a woman of 80 years or more with acute or convalescent COVID-19. Each CDR3 is given with its conserved first and last residue. Fields, in order: V gene, J gene, CDR3 protein.

V: TRBV9
J: TRBJ1-6
CDR3: CASSATLGALGSPLHF

V: TRBV3-1/TRBV3-2
J: TRBJ2-2
CDR3: CASSPRGTGELFF

V: TRBV6-1
J: TRBJ1-1
CDR3: CASSEPETGGRAFF

V: TRBV2
J: TRBJ1-3
CDR3: CASSPGQGFSDTIYF

V: TRBV28
J: TRBJ1-4
CDR3: CASSWSGKEKLFF

V: TRBV12-5
J: TRBJ2-2
CDR3: CASGLSLAGGANTGELFF

V: TRBV7-9
J: TRBJ2-5
CDR3: CASSSTGGETQYF

V: TRBV3-1/TRBV3-2
J: TRBJ1-1
CDR3: CASSQDSQTNTEAFF

V: TRBV7-8
J: TRBJ2-7
CDR3: CASSSEGAVLHYEQYF

V: TRBV7-2
J: TRBJ2-5
CDR3: CASSQTRLAGLGETQYF

V: TRBV3-1/TRBV3-2
J: TRBJ2-2
CDR3: CASSQSAGPGELFF

V: TRBV7-9
J: TRBJ1-6
CDR3: CASSPGQPSSYNSPLHF

V: TRBV6-1
J: TRBJ1-6
CDR3: CASSDNSYNSPLHF

V: TRBV28
J: TRBJ1-1
CDR3: CASSFVMNTEAFF

V: TRBV4-2
J: TRBJ1-4
CDR3: CASSQEGQMSLEKLFF

V: TRBV18
J: TRBJ2-5
CDR3: CASSRKRGETQYF

V: TRBV5-4
J: TRBJ1-6
CDR3: CASSFRTGGDSPLHF

V: TRBV15
J: TRBJ2-4
CDR3: CATRFGGQGLNIQYF